Given below is one T cell receptor (beta chain) in context. Only in-frame clones appear in the TCRdb table, and some are missing; sequencing was by immunoSEQ multiplex PCR. The sample includes fewer than 250,000 clones, about 87% of them seen just once. The data originate from a study of blood T cell repertoires in COVID-19. Study overall: Sites in the United States, Italy and Spain provided acute and convalescent COVID-19 samples. Nucleic acid was either cDNA or gDNA, and it came from T cells, B-cell-depleted T cells, or PBMCs.

Germline CDR1 reads SGHVS; CDR2 reads FNYEAQ. The CDR3 has 17 amino acids. The V gene end was trimmed by 5 bases and the J gene end by 0 bases; junction bases not matched to a gene: 11. V is TRBV7-6 and J is TRBJ1-1; 8 bases map to TRBD1. The sample consisted of PBMCs or T cells enriched from blood (not recorded which). This TCR derives from a woman in her thirties with acute COVID-19. The CDR3: CASSLVPGQDMNTEAFF. In DNA form, the CDR3 reads TGTGCCAGCAGCCTGGTCCCGGGACAGGACATGAACACTGAAGCTTTCTTT.